The present T cell receptor beta chain was sequenced within a study of PD-1 blockade in classical Hodgkin lymphoma. As concerns this clone: Its antigen is not known.

The study's findings and limits: TCR diversity at baseline was reported to be reduced in newly diagnosed patients relative to healthy donors.

Trimming took 1 base from V and 3 from J; bases not matched to a gene: 11. This CDR3 region has 17 residues. Germline lookup yields CDR1 SEHNR and CDR2 FQNEAQ (reference sequence). Generated by immunoSEQ multiplex PCR, the TCRdb table keeps only in-frame clones and is missing some. Among 20,000 to 30,000 clones, more than 75% were seen once, and the ten largest hold 11%. Autologous stem cell transplantation was followed by relapse in every patient, and brentuximab vedotin exposure varied. The starting material was peripheral blood mononuclear cells (PBMCs), obtained before the second cycle of nivolumab. This TCR was recovered from a human donor with classical Hodgkin lymphoma. J is TRBJ1-1 and V is TRBV7-9, with 7 positions matching TRBD1. CDR3 DNA sequence: TGTGCCAGCAGCTTAGACAGGGGATATCCGAAGGACACTGAAGCTTTCTTT. It translates to CASSLDRGYPKDTEAFF.